This T cell receptor beta chain was captured in a study of cytomegalovirus exposure and HLA in healthy donors. Study-wide points: As was reported, the HLA-A and HLA-B alleles of most subjects were accurately predicted from TCR beta sequences. No immune exposure information besides CMV serostatus was available.

In regard to this clone: What it recognizes is unknown.

The study ran its PCR with 60 Vbeta and 13 Jbeta primers. Repertoires were generated with immunoSEQ multiplex PCR, while TCRdb's copy carries only in-frame clones and drops some. The table lists about 190,000 clones, 75% to 85% of them singletons. Specimen: PBMCs. This TCR derives from a boy younger than 18 in good health and CMV-seronegative.

CDR3 nucleotide sequence: TGTGCCAGTAGTATTGCGGGGCCCCCTCAGCCCCAGCATTTT. It encodes CASSIAGPPQPQHF. The rearrangement links TRBV19 to TRBJ1-5; a weak D match, TRBD1 (5 bases). Germline CDR1 LNHDA, CDR2 SQIVND (reference sequence). The CDR3 runs 14 residues. V was pared by 3 bases and J by 6 bases, with 12 bases between.